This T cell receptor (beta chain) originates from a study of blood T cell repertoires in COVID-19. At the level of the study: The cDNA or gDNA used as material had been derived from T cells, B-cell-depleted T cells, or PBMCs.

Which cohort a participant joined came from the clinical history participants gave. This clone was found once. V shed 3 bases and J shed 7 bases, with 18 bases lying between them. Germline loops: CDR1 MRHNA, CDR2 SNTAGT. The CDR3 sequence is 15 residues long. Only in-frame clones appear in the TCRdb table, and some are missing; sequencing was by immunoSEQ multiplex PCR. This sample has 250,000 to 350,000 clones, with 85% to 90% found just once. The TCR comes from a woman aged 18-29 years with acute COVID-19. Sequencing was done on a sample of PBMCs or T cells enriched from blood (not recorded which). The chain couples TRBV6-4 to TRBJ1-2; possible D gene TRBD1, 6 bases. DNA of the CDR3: TGTGCCAGCAGTGAGTCATCAGGGGCCTTCGGTGGCTACACCTTC. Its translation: CASSESSGAFGGYTF.